A selection of T cell receptor beta chains follows, all from one sample in a study of T cell responses to AZD1222 COVID-19 vaccine. Sequencing was performed with immunoSEQ multiplex PCR; in TCRdb, only in-frame clones are kept and a portion is missing. The table shows some 110,000 clones, with 88% occurring only once. The sequencing here drew on peripheral blood, taken on day 0 of AZD1222 vaccination. The receptors were gathered from an adult in good health. Both conserved end residues are part of each CDR3. The D gene is left open where the match is weak. Clone size is not always given. Where it is, it says once, few, many or a class for expanded clones.

TGTGCCAGCAGCCAGGGACTAGCGGATGAGGGTACGCAGTATTTT | CASSQGLADEGTQYF | 15 | TRBD2 | once | TRBJ2-3 | TRBV5-5
TGTGCCAGCAGACCGAACACAGGGAGTAGCTACGAGCAGTACTTC | CASRPNTGSSYEQYF | 15 | . | . | TRBJ2-7 | TRBV7-6
TGTGCCAGCAGTTTCCCGGGACTAGCGGGCCCCTCCGGGGAGCTGTTTTTT | CASSFPGLAGPSGELFF | 17 | TRBD2 | . | TRBJ2-2 | TRBV28
TGTGCCAGCAGTTCCAAGCGGGAGGGAACAGATACGCAGTATTTT | CASSSKREGTDTQYF | 15 | TRBD2 | . | TRBJ2-3 | TRBV5-4
TGTGCCAGCAGTTTAATGGGCACAGATACGCAGTATTTT | CASSLMGTDTQYF | 13 | . | . | TRBJ2-3 | TRBV28
TGTGCCACCAGTGATCCGGGACAGCTCACCGGGGAGCTGTTTTTT | CATSDPGQLTGELFF | 15 | TRBD1 | . | TRBJ2-2 | TRBV24-1
TGTGCCAGCAGCTTGGGGGGCGGTCAGCCCCAGCATTTT | CASSLGGGQPQHF | 13 | . | . | TRBJ1-5 | TRBV7-3
TGTGCCAGCAGTGATACCGACAGGGTATCCGGCAAACTGTTTTTT | CASSDTDRVSGKLFF | 15 | TRBD1 | . | TRBJ1-4 | TRBV6-1
TGTGCCAGCAGTCTAACCGGGACTCCTTCCTACGAGCAGTACTTC | CASSLTGTPSYEQYF | 15 | . | few | TRBJ2-7 | TRBV9
TGTGCCAGCAGCTCGAGGGGGGACACTGAAGCTTTCTTT | CASSSRGDTEAFF | 13 | . | . | TRBJ1-1 | TRBV5-5
TGTGCCAGCAGCCAAGACGCCTACGAGCAGTACTTC | CASSQDAYEQYF | 12 | . | . | TRBJ2-7 | TRBV4-2
TGTGCCAGCAGTGACTCAGGGCCAGGGGATCAGCCCCAGCATTTT | CASSDSGPGDQPQHF | 15 | . | . | TRBJ1-5 | TRBV6-4
TGCAGCGTTGAAGAACGGGACCGGGGTCGACAGTACTTC | CSVEERDRGRQYF | 13 | . | . | TRBJ2-7 | TRBV29-1
TGTGCCAGCACCTCGGGGGTCCCGAGCTCCTATAATTCACCCCTCCACTTT | CASTSGVPSSYNSPLHF | 17 | . | . | TRBJ1-6 | TRBV2
TGTGCCACCCAAGAAAACTATGGCTACACCTTC | CATQENYGYTF | 11 | . | . | TRBJ1-2 | TRBV28
TGTGCCAGCAGTTTGGGGGGACAGGGGGCTTATCAGCCCCAGCATTTT | CASSLGGQGAYQPQHF | 16 | TRBD1 | . | TRBJ1-5 | TRBV28
TGTGCCAGCAGGCGACAGGGGAGCGATGAGCAGTTCTTC | CASRRQGSDEQFF | 13 | TRBD1 | . | TRBJ2-1 | TRBV27
TGTGCCTGGAGTGTAAGTGGCCCAGATACGCAGTATTTT | CAWSVSGPDTQYF | 13 | . | . | TRBJ2-3 | TRBV30
TGCAGTGCTAGAGGTGGGCGGGAGCAGTACTTC | CSARGGREQYF | 11 | . | . | TRBJ2-7 | TRBV20-1
TGTGCCAGCAGACCGGGACTAGCGGGCCATGAGCAGTTCTTC | CASRPGLAGHEQFF | 14 | TRBD2 | once | TRBJ2-1 | TRBV2
TGTGCCAGCAGCGCTTTGCTTGACAGGGGCGGTCAGCCCCAGCATTTT | CASSALLDRGGQPQHF | 16 | TRBD1 | many | TRBJ1-5 | TRBV28
TGTGCCAGTTCCCCGACAGGGTTTGTTGAAAAACTGTTTTTT | CASSPTGFVEKLFF | 14 | TRBD1 | . | TRBJ1-4 | TRBV19
TGTGCCAGCTCATTCGCCAAATCGAACACTGAAGCTTTCTTT | CASSFAKSNTEAFF | 14 | . | . | TRBJ1-1 | TRBV18
TGTGCCAGCAGTTCACCCTCGCGGCCGGCACAGAATCAGCCCCAGCATTTT | CASSSPSRPAQNQPQHF | 17 | . | . | TRBJ1-5 | TRBV28
TGTGCCAGCAGCCAAGGCCGGACCACTGCGGTCGGAAACATTCAGTACTTC | CASSQGRTTAVGNIQYF | 17 | . | . | TRBJ2-4 | TRBV3-1/TRBV3-2
TGCGCCAGCAGCCAGACTAGCGGGACCTCAACGACCCAGTACTTC | CASSQTSGTSTTQYF | 15 | TRBD2 | few | TRBJ2-5 | TRBV5-1
TGTGCCAGCAGCCCTCAGGGAAGGTCCTACAATGAGCAGTTCTTC | CASSPQGRSYNEQFF | 15 | . | . | TRBJ2-1 | TRBV27
TGTGCCAGCAGCTTGGCCATGGGGGTCAAGGGGGAGACCCAGTACTTC | CASSLAMGVKGETQYF | 16 | . | . | TRBJ2-5 | TRBV5-4
TGTGCCAGCAGTTTATATAGCGGGGCTACAGATACGCAGTATTTT | CASSLYSGATDTQYF | 15 | TRBD2 | . | TRBJ2-3 | TRBV28
TGTGCCAGCAGCTTAGATCGGTGGGAGACCCAGTACTTC | CASSLDRWETQYF | 13 | . | . | TRBJ2-5 | TRBV11-3
TGCGCCAGCAGCCAGACAGGGATGAACACTGAAGCTTTCTTT | CASSQTGMNTEAFF | 14 | TRBD1 | . | TRBJ1-1 | TRBV5-1
TGTGCCAGCAGTTCTTACGACAGGCCCCTCGGCTACGAGCAGTACTTC | CASSSYDRPLGYEQYF | 16 | . | . | TRBJ2-7 | TRBV27
TGTGCCTGCAAAAGACTAGCGGGAGAGGGCGGGGAGCTGTTTTTT | CACKRLAGEGGELFF | 15 | TRBD2 | . | TRBJ2-2 | TRBV7-2
TGTGCCAGCAGCCAAGATCGGGGCAGCCATCAGCCCCAGCATTTT | CASSQDRGSHQPQHF | 15 | . | . | TRBJ1-5 | TRBV4-2
TGTGCCAGCAGTCCGGGCCTCTCCTATAATTCACCCCTCCACTTT | CASSPGLSYNSPLHF | 15 | . | . | TRBJ1-6 | TRBV9
TGTGCCACTCGGACTAGTGTTGAGCAGTTCTTC | CATRTSVEQFF | 11 | TRBD2 | . | TRBJ2-1 | TRBV10-3
TGTGCCAGCAGCTTAGCAGGGCAGGCCGGGGAGCTGTTTTTT | CASSLAGQAGELFF | 14 | . | . | TRBJ2-2 | TRBV7-3
TGTGCCAGCAGTTTCCGCCAGCACAGCAATGAGCAGTACTTC | CASSFRQHSNEQYF | 14 | . | few | TRBJ2-7 | TRBV27
TGTGCCACCAGCAGAGATTTTGGGACAGGGGCTTACAATGAGCAGTTCTTC | CATSRDFGTGAYNEQFF | 17 | TRBD1 | . | TRBJ2-1 | TRBV15